This T cell receptor (beta chain) derives from a study of blood T cell repertoires in COVID-19. V was cut by 7 bases and J by 0 bases, with 13 bases left in between. Germline V gives CDR1 MNHEY, CDR2 SVGAGI. The CDR3 is 14 amino acids. Per the study methods: Counts of nucleated cells, estimated from reference gene primer amplification, were obtained. Sequencing was performed with immunoSEQ multiplex PCR; in TCRdb, only in-frame clones are kept and a portion is missing. The V and J calls and clone size come from that table; D and trimming were worked out from the DNA. This sample has nearly 55,000 clones, with roughly 86% found just once.

The sample comprised peripheral blood. The source is a man aged 65-85 years with active COVID-19. The J gene is TRBJ2-7, the V gene TRBV6-5; the D gene is possibly TRBD1 (6 bases). The CDR3 DNA follows: TGTGCCAGCATAAACACAGGGAGCTCCTACGAGCAGTACTTC. Encoded protein: CASINTGSSYEQYF.